This TCR beta chain was captured by sequencing in a study of control samples from healthy donors and cancer patients. From germline, CDR1 is SNHLY and CDR2 FYNNEI. The CDR3 has 15 residues. V was shortened by 0 bases and J by 1 base, with 9 bases between the two germline ends. The repertoire was sequenced with immunoSEQ multiplex PCR; TCRdb's copy has only in-frame clones and lacks some. The repertoire shows under 200,000 clones; the top ten hold around 2%. Input material: blood. This TCR was sampled from a woman in her twenties or thirties in good health. This rearrangement joins TRBV2 to TRBJ1-1; tentatively, D is TRBD1 (5 bases). CDR3 coding DNA: TGTGCCAGCAGTGAAGCCCAGGGTCCGAACACTGAAGCTTTCTTT. It is translated as CASSEAQGPNTEAFF.